Here is one TCR beta chain with its context. Its antigen is undetermined. The record originates from a study of lymphopenia after photon versus proton radiotherapy. Study-wide findings and caveats: Post-nadir TCR diversity decline inversely tracked overall survival among those who died. Post-nadir diversity loss with photons came from oligoclonal expansion, particularly CD8+ Temra cells. Authors raise, but do not show, better survival with proton therapy.

Trimming stripped 1 base from V and 4 bases from J, with 8 bases between. Looked up from germline, CDR1 is SEHNR and CDR2 is FQNEAQ (reference sequence). The CDR3 has 13 residues. Sequencing used immunoSEQ multiplex PCR; TCRdb keeps in-frame clones, though not all of them. The sample carries more than 45,000 clones, approximately 84% recorded once. The chain employs TRBV7-9 and TRBJ2-7, with D perhaps TRBD1 (6 bases). The specimen was peripheral blood, collected from a patient treated with proton-based radiotherapy. This receptor was obtained from a man in his fifties or sixties with pancreatic cancer. The CDR3 coding sequence is TGTGCCAGCAGCTTAGGGACAGTTTACGAGCAGTACTTC. As protein: CASSLGTVYEQYF.